One sample yielded the 22 T cell receptor beta chains listed below, sequenced in a study of T-cell memory formation after mild COVID-19. TCRdb redid the calling of the 5' RACE reads with MiXCR, one entry per CDR3 protein. Of fewer than 450,000 distinct CDR3 sequences detected, approximately 21% appear once; the ten largest clones hold 12%. Material for sequencing was PBMCs or a T cell subset sorted from them (not recorded which). These receptors were obtained from an adult woman who had mild COVID-19 (a few samples of this study predate the infection). Cell type and time point are not known.

V gene TRBV12-3 or TRBV12-4 combines with J gene TRBJ2-1; D is possibly TRBD1 (5 bases). V lost 2 bases to trimming and J lost 3 bases, with 11 bases between them. The CDR3 spans 15 residues. CDR3 sequence: CASSLTGQHYNEQFF. The DNA of the CDR3 is TGTGCCAGCAGTTTAACAGGTCAGCACTACAATGAGCAGTTCTTC.

This clonotype has more than one count but fewer than ten. The chain joins TRBV5-1 to TRBJ2-5, with a tentative D call TRBD2 (6 bases). The CDR3 sequence is 14 residues long. Germline CDR1 is SGHRS and CDR2 is YFSETQ. Trimming pared 0 bases from V and 4 bases from J, leaving 10 bases between. The CDR3 DNA reads TGCGCCAGCAGCTTGGGCGGGATCCGAGAGACCCAGTACTTC. The encoded protein is CASSLGGIRETQYF.

This clonotype has only a few counts. The chain is built from TRBV12-3 or TRBV12-4 and TRBJ1-5; D is unresolved. CDR3 length: 15 residues. With 5 bases removed from V and 0 bases from J, the gap between germline ends came to 11 bases. The CDR3 protein is CASSPSRYSNQPQHF. In DNA, the CDR3 is TGTGCCAGCAGTCCTTCACGATATAGCAATCAGCCCCAGCATTTT.

The chain employs TRBV29-1 and TRBJ2-1; a weak D match, TRBD1 (5 bases). The CDR3 is 14 residues long. Looked up from germline, CDR1 is SQVTM and CDR2 is ANQGSEA. V was trimmed by 6 bases and J by 6 bases, leaving 18 bases between them. Here the CDR3 DNA reads TGCAGCGTCTTGACAGACCTTCTGGGCAATGAGCAGTTCTTC. It specifies CSVLTDLLGNEQFF.

The chain has TRBV20-1 and TRBJ1-2; TRBD1 matches at 7 bases. Germline V gene data show CDR1 as DFQATT and CDR2 as SNEGSKA (reference sequence). There are 13 residues in the CDR3. V was pared by 8 bases and J by 1 base, with 7 bases of the junction left unmatched. In nucleotides, the CDR3 is TGCAGTACTACAGGGGCCTTTAACTATGGCTACACCTTC. Its protein product is CSTTGAFNYGYTF.

This clonotype has at least ten counts. The chain couples TRBV5-6 to TRBJ2-7, with a tentative D call TRBD1 (5 bases). The CDR3 is 12 residues long. With 0 bases removed from V and 6 bases from J, the gap between germline ends came to 7 bases. From germline, CDR1 is SGHDT and CDR2 YYEEEE. The CDR3 loop reads CASSLVRGEQYF. CDR3 nucleotide sequence: TGTGCCAGCAGCTTGGTAAGGGGCGAGCAGTACTTC. The entire variable domain, with the rest obtained from reference TRBV5-6 and TRBJ2-7, is as follows: DAGVTQSPTHLIKTRGQQVTLRCSPKSGHDTVSWYQQALGQGPQFIFQYYEEEERQRGNFPDRFSGHQFPNYSSELNVNALLLGDSALYLCASSLVRGEQYFGPGTRLTVT.

This clonotype turned up a few times. This chain joins TRBV30 and TRBJ1-4, with TRBD1 matching over 10 bases. In germline, CDR1 is GTSNPN, CDR2 SVGIG (reference sequence). The CDR3 runs 14 residues. V gave up 3 bases and J gave up 7 bases; unmatched junction bases: 5. The CDR3 region has the DNA TGTGCCTGGAGATTGACAGGGGGCGTTGAAAAACTGTTTTTT. Translation gives CAWRLTGGVEKLFF.

The V gene is TRBV24-1, the J gene TRBJ2-5; 12 positions match TRBD2. Per the germline V gene, CDR1 is KGHDR and CDR2 is SFDVKD. The CDR3 has 16 amino acids. The V segment lost 3 bases and the J segment 6 bases; nucleotides outside the gene matches: 7. The CDR3 here is CATSDATSGSRQTQYF. DNA for the CDR3: TGTGCCACCAGTGATGCGACTAGCGGGAGTAGACAGACCCAGTACTTC.

The V and J genes are TRBV12-3 or TRBV12-4 and TRBJ1-1; D unresolved. Trimming stripped 6 bases from V and 1 base from J, with 18 bases between. There are 16 residues in the CDR3. CDR3 protein: CASSPVGGTQNTEAFF. The CDR3 region has the DNA TGTGCCAGCAGCCCAGTGGGCGGAACCCAGAACACTGAAGCTTTCTTT.

This chain joins TRBV29-1 and TRBJ2-2, with D uncertain. The CDR3 runs to 12 residues. Germline V CDR1 and CDR2: SQVTM, ANQGSEA. With 7 bases removed from V and 0 bases from J, the gap between germline ends came to 6 bases. This CDR3 reads CSEISNTGELFF. DNA of the CDR3: TGCAGCGAGATCTCGAACACCGGGGAGCTGTTTTTT.

This clonotype has a handful of counts. The V call is TRBV4-2, the J call TRBJ2-1; D is ambiguous. Germline-derived CDR1 and CDR2 are LGHNA and YNFKEQ. Trimming removed 1 base at V and 0 bases at J, with 10 bases between. The CDR3 runs to 16 residues. This CDR3 reads CASSQGAASSYNEQFF. The CDR3 DNA sequence: TGTGCCAGCAGCCAAGGGGCGGCAAGCTCCTACAATGAGCAGTTCTTC.

This clonotype came up a few times. V and J are TRBV12-3 or TRBV12-4 and TRBJ2-7; D may be TRBD2 (5 bases). The CDR3 has 13 amino acids. Trimming removed 5 bases from V and 6 bases from J, with 14 bases in between. The CDR3 reads CASSDADWGEQYF. The CDR3 DNA is TGTGCCAGCAGTGACGCGGACTGGGGCGAGCAGTACTTC.

The CDR3 DNA sequence: TGTGCCAGCAGTTCCCCTTTATACAATGAGCAGTTCTTC. This codes for CASSSPLYNEQFF. The V gene is TRBV6-2 or TRBV6-3, the J gene TRBJ2-1; D is unresolved. V was trimmed by 4 bases and J by 4 bases, leaving 8 bases between them. The CDR3 is 13 amino acids. Germline assignment: CDR1 MNHEY and CDR2 SVGEGT.

This clonotype turned up a few times. The chain recombines TRBV7-6 with TRBJ2-1; D possibly corresponds to TRBD2 (5 bases). Germline CDR1 SGHVS, CDR2 FNYEAQ. CDR3 length: 12 amino acids. V was shortened by 6 bases and J by 9 bases, with 12 bases between the two germline ends. CDR3 loop: CASSIAYREQFF. CDR3 sequence (DNA): TGTGCCAGCAGTATAGCGTACCGTGAGCAGTTCTTC. Complete variable domain (other parts from reference TRBV7-6 and TRBJ2-1): GAGVSQSPRYKVTKRGQDVALRCDPISGHVSLYWYRQALGQGPEFLTYFNYEAQQDKSGLPNDRFSAERPEGSISTLTIQRTEQRDSAMYRCASSIAYREQFFGPGTRLTVL.

The chain is built from TRBV20-1 and TRBJ2-1; 11 bases are shared with TRBD2. This CDR3 is 15 amino acids long. The germline V gene encodes CDR1 DFQATT and CDR2 SNEGSKA (reference sequence). After removal of 6 bases from V and 5 bases from J, the junction contained 9 bases not matched to a gene. CDR3 in DNA: TGCAGTGCCAGACTAGCGGGGTTAAACCACAATGAGCAGTTCTTC. This gives the protein CSARLAGLNHNEQFF.

This clonotype was counted only a few times. V is TRBV4-3 and J is TRBJ2-5; D gene uncertain. The CDR3 totals 16 residues. Trimming pared 0 bases from V and 4 bases from J, leaving 15 bases between. From germline, CDR1 is LGHNA and CDR2 YSLEER. The CDR3 region is CASSQDLGRMLETQYF. CDR3 nucleotide sequence: TGCGCCAGCAGCCAAGATCTTGGACGGATGCTAGAGACCCAGTACTTC.

The rearrangement links TRBV30 to TRBJ2-2; D is unresolved. Germline V gene data show CDR1 as GTSNPN and CDR2 as SVGIG (reference sequence). V gave up 0 bases and J gave up 3 bases, with 11 bases separating them. The CDR3 length is 15 residues. CDR3 amino acids: CAWSVGRTYTGELFF. The CDR3 DNA reads as TGTGCCTGGAGTGTTGGCAGGACCTACACCGGGGAGCTGTTTTTT.

This clonotype was picked up a small number of times. The rearrangement uses TRBV2 and TRBJ1-1, with D hard to call. CDR3 length: 14 amino acids. V lost 4 bases and J 0 bases, leaving 9 bases between the germline ends. CDR1 and CDR2 from the germline V gene are SNHLY and FYNNEI. The CDR3 nucleotides read TGTGCCAGCAGTGGTCAGACTTTGAACACTGAAGCTTTCTTT. Encoded protein: CASSGQTLNTEAFF.

This clonotype was counted only a few times. The chain is built from TRBV7-2 and TRBJ2-3; 8 bases align to TRBD2. The CDR3 has 15 amino acids. Germline-derived CDR1 and CDR2 are SGHTA and FQGNSA. V trimming: 5 bases; J trimming: 2 bases; junction bases outside the gene matches: 6. CDR3: CASSRVSGDTDTQYF. Written as DNA, the CDR3 is TGTGCCAGCAGCCGGGTTAGCGGGGACACAGATACGCAGTATTTT.

This clonotype was recorded many times. This chain connects TRBV7-2 to TRBJ2-7; 7 nucleotides match TRBD1. The CDR3 extends over 13 amino acids. Trimming cost V 4 bases and J 2 bases; bases outside gene matches: 2. Germline V gene sequence: CDR1 SGHTA, CDR2 FQGNSA. CDR3 protein: CASSSDRTYEQYF. CDR3 in DNA: TGTGCCAGCAGCTCGGACAGGACCTACGAGCAGTACTTC. Filled out from reference TRBV7-2 and TRBJ2-7, the complete variable domain reads GAGVSQSPSNKVTEKGKDVELRCDPISGHTALYWYRQSLGQGLEFLIYFQGNSAPDKSGLPSDRFSAERTGGSVSTLTIQRTQQEDSAVYLCASSSDRTYEQYFGPGTRLTVT.

Only a few counts were recorded for this clonotype. J is TRBJ2-7 and V is TRBV27, with D unresolved. The CDR3 covers 12 residues. Between the trimmed V and J ends, which lost 4 bases and 3 bases, there was a span of 7 bases. Germline V gene data show CDR1 as MNHEY and CDR2 as SMNVEV (reference sequence). The CDR3 DNA is TGTGCCAGCAGTTCTCGAATCTACGAGCAGTACTTC. Amino acids: CASSSRIYEQYF.

V is TRBV7-8 and J is TRBJ2-7; D gene unclear. The CDR3 contains 14 residues. V dropped 2 bases and J dropped 1 base, with 9 bases sitting between them. CDR1 is SGHVS, CDR2 FQNEAQ, per germline. CDR3 sequence reads: CASSLWGDSYEQYF. The DNA of the CDR3 is TGTGCCAGCAGCTTATGGGGTGATTCCTACGAGCAGTACTTC.